The clone carrying this T cell receptor beta chain was detected many times. The junction differs from germline at one of its ends, possibly a read error. These data are taken from a study of regulatory T cells in long-lasting Graves disease. Time point indicated: newly diagnosed GD, antithyroid drugs for less than 3 months. Isolated PBMC RNA provided the starting material for the TCR library. There are 18 residues in the CDR3. Germline CDR1 MNHNS, CDR2 SASEGT. CDR3 regions were amplified by Arm-PCR using iRepertoire HTBI primers to build TCR beta libraries. TCRdb itself ran the multiplex PCR reads through MiXCR, one entry per CDR3 protein. The table records about 620,000 distinct CDR3 sequences, about 15% of them present only once. The data also belong to a second study, concerning T cells in Graves' hyperthyroidism and ophthalmopathy. That report notes: HTBI primers were used for first-round RT-PCR of the TCR CDR3.

The J gene is TRBJ2-4, the V gene TRBV6-1, with TRBD1 matching over 9 bases. The sequencing used peripheral blood mononuclear cells (PBMCs), collected at new diagnosis, from a patient treated with antithyroid drugs. The clonotype comes from a woman aged 25-40 years with Graves disease. CDR3 sequence reads: CASSQAYGRQGVQNIQYF. CDR3 sequence (DNA): TGTGCCAGCAGTCAAGCCTATGGTCGACAGGGGGTCCAAAACATTCAGTACTTC.